Sequencing of this T cell receptor beta chain was carried out in a study of T-cell reconstitution after alpha-beta-depleted transplantation in children. The authors prepared the TCRbeta library with unique molecular identifiers. TCRdb reprocessed the PCR reads via MiXCR and lists one record per CDR3 protein. Found here are 230,000 or so distinct CDR3 sequences, roughly a tenth of them singletons; the top ten hold 5% to 5.5%. The CDR3 is 15 residues long. The ends were cut back, 4 bases at V and 3 bases at J, with 16 bases in the middle. CDR1 is SGHKS, CDR2 YYEKEE, per germline (reference sequence). The rearrangement uses TRBV5-5 and TRBJ1-1; no reliable D call. This clonotype was sampled from a human donor who donated a stem cell graft to a child with SCID. Specimen: PBMCs from the stem cell graft donor, collected from the stem cell graft. The CDR3 DNA reads as TGTGCCAGCAGCGAGGTCGGGAGCCACTACACTGAAGCTTTCTTT. Translated, it gives CASSEVGSHYTEAFF.